The 16 T cell receptor beta chains below come from one sample, sequenced in a study of CD8 T cells in ankylosing spondylitis. Which antigens these TCRs recognize remains unknown. Study results and caveats: One TCR beta motif, made up of seven to nine highly homologous variants, appeared characteristic of ankylosing spondylitis blood.

TCRdb fed the 5' RACE reads into MiXCR, producing one record per CDR3 protein. The sample holds around 490,000 distinct CDR3 sequences, about 5% seen once. Source material: blood, either unsorted or a sorted T cell fraction (not recorded which). The source of these receptors is a male donor with ankylosing spondylitis.

Only a few counts were recorded for this clonotype. V usage is TRBV7-9 and J usage is TRBJ2-7; possible D gene TRBD2, 5 bases. From germline, CDR1 is SEHNR and CDR2 FQNEAQ (reference sequence). The V end lost 0 bases, the J end lost 6 bases, and 9 bases lay between the germline ends. The CDR3 totals 13 residues. The CDR3 spells CASSLAGAREQYF. In DNA form, the CDR3 reads TGTGCCAGCAGCTTAGCGGGAGCCCGCGAGCAGTACTTC.

The sample holds many counts of this clonotype. The chain recombines TRBV12-3 or TRBV12-4 with TRBJ2-7; no reliable D call. This CDR3 has 14 amino acids. V gave up 7 bases and J gave up 2 bases, with 15 bases separating them. The CDR3 DNA reads as TGTGCCAGCAACCCCTCAGCCGCCGCCTACGAGCAGTACTTC. The encoded protein is CASNPSAAAYEQYF.

This clonotype appeared a few times. The J gene is TRBJ2-1, the V gene TRBV4-2, with TRBD2 matching 8 bases. The J segment lost 10 bases and the V segment lost 4 bases, leaving 21 bases of the junction unmatched. The CDR3 loop spans 18 amino acids. In germline, CDR1 is LGHNA, CDR2 YNFKEQ. The CDR3 is CASSPRGGREGRVVEQFF. The DNA of the CDR3 is TGTGCCAGCAGCCCAAGAGGAGGTCGGGAGGGCCGGGTTGTGGAGCAGTTCTTC.

This clonotype has at least ten counts. This chain links TRBV5-1 with TRBJ1-3, with no clear D. From germline, CDR1 is SGHRS and CDR2 YFSETQ. Trimming pared 0 bases from V and 0 bases from J, leaving 10 bases between. The CDR3 has 16 residues. Written as DNA, the CDR3 is TGCGCCAGCAGCTTGGAGAACAGATTCTCTGGAAACACCATATATTTT. Its protein is CASSLENRFSGNTIYF.

This clonotype was observed at least ten times. The chain couples TRBV12-3 or TRBV12-4 to TRBJ1-2; tentative D call: TRBD1 (5 bases). The CDR3 is 15 amino acids. V lost 6 bases, J lost 2 bases, and 16 bases lay in between. CDR3 nucleotide sequence: TGTGCCAGCAGCCTGGAAGGCAGGGCCAACTATGGCTACACCTTC. This sequence encodes CASSLEGRANYGYTF.

The chain employs TRBV4-2 and TRBJ1-1; D is possibly TRBD1 (6 bases). V was pared by 4 bases and J by 4 bases, with 28 bases between. Germline CDR1 LGHNA, CDR2 YNFKEQ. The CDR3 totals 19 residues. CDR3: CASSPPWGDRRYRITEAFF. In DNA form, the CDR3 reads TGTGCCAGCAGCCCCCCGTGGGGAGACAGGAGATATCGTATCACTGAAGCTTTCTTT.

Worth noting for this clonotype: This may come from a read error, since a much larger clone is one base off. The chain uses TRBV6-2 or TRBV6-3 and TRBJ1-2; D perhaps matches TRBD1 (5 bases). This CDR3 is built from 16 residues. In germline, CDR1 is MNHEY, CDR2 SVGEGT. The CDR3, as DNA: TGTTCCAGCAGTTTGAGCCCCGGACAATCTAACTATGGCTACACCTTC. Protein product: CSSSLSPGQSNYGYTF.

The sample holds many counts of this clonotype. The DNA of the CDR3 is TGTGCCAGCAGTACAGGGCTCCTACATCGTCACTATGGCTACACCTTC. Amino acid sequence: CASSTGLLHRHYGYTF. The chain joins TRBV7-9 to TRBJ1-2; D might be TRBD1 (6 bases). V lost 6 bases and J 3 bases, leaving 20 bases between the germline ends. The CDR3 length is 16 residues. Germline CDR1 and CDR2: SEHNR and FQNEAQ (reference sequence).

There are a few counts of this clonotype. The chain employs TRBV4-3 and TRBJ2-2; D unclear. Trimming took off 5 bases at V and 8 bases at J, with 12 bases between the two ends. This CDR3 contains 13 residues. CDR1 LGHNA and CDR2 YSLEER come from the germline V gene. The chain's CDR3 is CASSSIPRGELFF. In nucleotides, the CDR3 is TGCGCCAGCAGCTCTATACCTCGGGGGGAGCTGTTTTTT.

This clonotype appeared a few times. The gene calls are TRBV20-1 and TRBJ2-1, with 10 bases identical to TRBD2. CDR3 size: 15 residues. V dropped 3 bases and J dropped 4; count of bases not matched to a gene: 6. CDR1 and CDR2 from the germline V gene are DFQATT and SNEGSKA (reference sequence). The CDR3: CSASISSGGYNEQFF. The CDR3 region has the DNA TGCAGTGCTAGCATATCTAGCGGGGGTTACAATGAGCAGTTCTTC.

This clonotype was observed many times. The rearrangement links TRBV28 to TRBJ1-1; a possible D gene is TRBD1 (6 bases). V gave up 2 bases and J gave up 5 bases, with 15 bases separating them. The CDR3 is 15 residues long. CDR1 is MDHEN and CDR2 is SYDVKM in the germline V gene. The CDR3: CASSLPRGGGTEAFF. The CDR3 DNA is TGTGCCAGCAGTTTACCCAGGGGAGGTGGGACTGAAGCTTTCTTT.

A few counts support this clonotype. The J gene is TRBJ2-1, the V gene TRBV2; D tentatively reads TRBD1 or TRBD2 (5 bases each). The CDR3 sequence is 12 residues long. Looked up from germline, CDR1 is SNHLY and CDR2 is FYNNEI. The V and J ends lost 3 bases and 14 bases respectively, with 14 bases between them. In nucleotides, the CDR3 is TGTGCCAGCAGTGAGGATGGGACCCGGGAGTTCTTC. It is translated as CASSEDGTREFF.

This clonotype showed up many times. V is TRBV7-9 and J is TRBJ1-6; TRBD1 matches at 7 bases. Germline loops: CDR1 SEHNR, CDR2 FQNEAQ (reference sequence). V dropped 5 bases and J dropped 9; count of bases not matched to a gene: 4. This CDR3 has 13 residues. CDR3 region: CASSVRDSSPLHF. CDR3 bases: TGTGCCAGCAGCGTCCGGGACAGTTCACCCCTCCACTTT.

This clonotype was found many times. The V call is TRBV5-1, the J call TRBJ1-1; the D gene is possibly TRBD1 (5 bases). CDR1 SGHRS and CDR2 YFSETQ come from the germline V gene. V was shortened by 0 bases and J by 5 bases, with 14 bases between the two germline ends. The CDR3 has 15 amino acids. The CDR3 DNA sequence: TGCGCCAGCAGCTTGGGTGGGACCTTGACAACTGAAGCTTTCTTT. Translation gives CASSLGGTLTTEAFF.

A few counts support this clonotype. V and J are TRBV7-9 and TRBJ2-1; 7 bases align to TRBD1. Germline CDR1 reads SEHNR; CDR2 reads FQNEAQ (reference sequence). V gave up 5 bases and J gave up 10 bases; unmatched junction bases: 14. The length of the CDR3 is 15 residues. CDR3 coding DNA: TGTGCCAGCAGCGAACGGATAGGGGGCAGTCGGGAGCAGTTCTTC. Translating it yields CASSERIGGSREQFF.

This sequence joins TRBV6-1 and TRBJ2-3; 7 bases map to TRBD1. The trim removed 6 bases at V and 6 bases at J, leaving 9 bases unmatched. This CDR3 spans 14 amino acids. Looked up from germline, CDR1 is MNHNS and CDR2 is SASEGT. CDR3 sequence: CASSQRQGVDTQYF. The CDR3, as DNA: TGTGCCAGCAGCCAGCGACAGGGAGTGGATACGCAGTATTTT.